The 16 T cell receptor beta chains below come from one sample, sequenced in a study of T cells after yellow fever vaccination. TCRdb passed the 5' RACE reads through MiXCR, listing each CDR3 protein once. The sample includes a few hundred thousand distinct CDR3 sequences, roughly 6.2% of them seen just once. The source was PBMCs, collected 5 days after the yellow fever booster vaccination. All receptors derive from a young man who received the YFV17D yellow fever vaccine.

A word on this clonotype: The junction and the germline gene differ at one end; a read error may be behind it. V is TRBV20-1 and J is TRBJ2-2, with 13 bases matching TRBD2. CDR1 and CDR2 from the germline V gene are DFQATT and SNEGSKA (reference sequence). The CDR3 runs to 16 residues. Here the CDR3 DNA reads TGCTGTGCTAGTACTAGCGGGAGGGCCAGAAGCGGGGAGCTGTTTTTT. Its protein product is CCASTSGRARSGELFF.

J is TRBJ2-5 and V is TRBV29-1, with unresolved D. The V end was cut by 1 base, the J end by 6 bases, with 9 bases between. The CDR3 covers 12 residues. CDR1 is SQVTM, CDR2 ANQGSEA, per germline. The CDR3 spells CSVEVSRQTQYF. The DNA for the CDR3 is TGCAGCGTTGAAGTCTCGCGCCAGACCCAGTACTTC.

This clonotype appeared many times. The CDR3 nucleotides read TGCGCCAGCAGCCAAGGGGGGGATCAGCCCCAGCATTTT. Translating gives CASSQGGDQPQHF. The gene calls are TRBV5-1 and TRBJ1-5, with D possibly matching TRBD1 (6 bases). Trimming left V 4 bases short and J 5 bases short, with 10 bases between. Per the germline V gene, CDR1 is SGHRS and CDR2 is YFSETQ. The CDR3 runs 13 residues.

The chain has TRBV10-3 and TRBJ1-3, with TRBD1 as a possible D gene (5 bases). This CDR3 is 15 amino acids long. Germline assignment: CDR1 ENHRY and CDR2 SYGVKD. V shed 6 bases and J shed 0 bases, with 12 bases lying between them. CDR3 sequence reads: CAIRARGSSGNTIYF. For the CDR3, the DNA is TGTGCCATCAGAGCCCGGGGGAGCTCTGGAAACACCATATATTTT.

This clonotype was counted at least ten times. The gene calls are TRBV4-2 and TRBJ2-2, with TRBD2 identical over 8 bases. CDR1 LGHNA and CDR2 YNFKEQ come from the germline V gene. V lost 0 bases and J lost 6; bases outside the gene matches: 6. The CDR3 consists of 16 residues. As DNA, the CDR3 is TGTGCCAGCAGCCAAGACCGCGGACTAGCAGCCGGGGAGCTGTTTTTT. Protein: CASSQDRGLAAGELFF.

This clonotype was found many times. The chain is built from TRBV12-3 or TRBV12-4 and TRBJ2-7, with a possible D match to TRBD1 (5 bases). The CDR3 has 13 residues. V lost 1 base to trimming and J lost 3 bases, with 7 bases between them. The CDR3 is CASSLGQHYEQYF. The DNA of the CDR3 is TGTGCCAGCAGTTTAGGACAGCACTACGAGCAGTACTTC.

This clonotype was seen at least ten times. The gene calls are TRBV12-3 or TRBV12-4 and TRBJ1-1; D is unresolved. This CDR3 contains 14 residues. Trimming removed 0 bases from V and 1 base from J, with 6 bases in between. The chain's CDR3 is CASSLAAGNTEAFF. The CDR3 nucleotides are TGTGCCAGCAGTTTAGCGGCAGGGAACACTGAAGCTTTCTTT.

This clonotype was counted at least ten times. V gene TRBV18 combines with J gene TRBJ2-3; tentatively, D is TRBD1 (6 bases). Trimming removed 0 bases at V and 2 bases at J, with 9 bases between. Per germline, CDR1 KGHSH and CDR2 LQKENI. CDR3 length: 15 residues. The CDR3 here is CASSPPAGVTDTQYF. The CDR3 DNA is TGTGCCAGCTCACCACCGGCAGGGGTCACAGATACGCAGTATTTT. Using reference TRBV18 and TRBJ2-3 for the parts outside the CDR3, the full variable domain is NAGVMQNPRHLVRRRGQEARLRCSPMKGHSHVYWYRQLPEEGLKFMVYLQKENIIDESGMPKERFSAEFPKEGPSILRIQQVVRGDSAAYFCASSPPAGVTDTQYFGPGTRLTVL.

This clonotype showed up just a few times. V is TRBV30 and J is TRBJ1-5, with D uncertain. This CDR3 has 13 residues. From germline, CDR1 is GTSNPN and CDR2 SVGIG (reference sequence). CDR3 amino acids: CTIRSDLNQPQHF. The CDR3 DNA sequence: TGTACTATACGGTCGGACCTAAATCAGCCCCAGCATTTT. The entire variable domain, with the rest obtained from reference TRBV30 and TRBJ1-5, is as follows: SQTIHQWPATLVQPVGSPLSLECTVEGTSNPNLYWYRQAAGRGLQLLFYSVGIGQISSEVPQNLSASRPQDRQFILSSKKLLLSDSGFYLCTIRSDLNQPQHFGDGTRLSIL.

The rearrangement links TRBV29-1 to TRBJ1-2; D perhaps matches TRBD1 (6 bases). The CDR3 is made up of 13 amino acids. V was clipped by 7 bases and J by 7 bases, with 19 bases between them. CDR1 SQVTM and CDR2 ANQGSEA come from the germline V gene. CDR3 nucleotide sequence: TGCAGCGCAAACGAGAGGGGGGGAGTTGGCTACACCTTC. Translating it yields CSANERGGVGYTF.

This clonotype was observed a few times. The genes are TRBV19 and TRBJ1-5; D call uncertain. The CDR3 has 16 residues. V was shortened by 2 bases and J by 0 bases, with 11 bases between the two germline ends. The germline V gene encodes CDR1 LNHDA and CDR2 SQIVND (reference sequence). The CDR3 spells CASSILVQNSNQPQHF. In DNA form, the CDR3 reads TGTGCCAGTAGTATATTAGTACAAAATAGCAATCAGCCCCAGCATTTT.

This clonotype was detected many times. This chain connects TRBV5-1 to TRBJ2-1, with 8 bases fitting TRBD1. Germline V CDR1 and CDR2: SGHRS, YFSETQ. The junction had 6 bases not matched to a gene; V was cut back by 0 bases and J by 4 bases. CDR3 length: 16 residues. The CDR3 DNA sequence: TGCGCCAGCAGCTTGGCCGGACAGGGATCTTACAATGAGCAGTTCTTC. Residues: CASSLAGQGSYNEQFF.

This clonotype has more than one count but fewer than ten. CDR3 protein: CSVEEFRDIPYEQYF. CDR3 DNA sequence: TGCAGCGTTGAAGAATTCCGGGACATACCCTACGAGCAGTACTTC. V is TRBV29-1 and J is TRBJ2-7, with D possibly being TRBD1 (6 bases). Trimming took off 0 bases at V and 2 bases at J, with 14 bases between the two ends. The germline gives CDR1 SQVTM, CDR2 ANQGSEA. This CDR3 contains 15 residues.

The sample holds a few counts of this clonotype. The chain carries TRBV6-1 and TRBJ2-5; TRBD2 matches 7 bases. The CDR3 contains 13 residues. Germline V gene sequence: CDR1 MNHNS, CDR2 SASEGT. V was pared by 6 bases and J by 3 bases, with 4 bases of the junction left unmatched. CDR3 nucleotide sequence: TGTGCCAGCAGATGGAGCGGGGAAGAGACCCAGTACTTC. Its translation: CASRWSGEETQYF.

This clonotype was found a few times. This rearrangement joins TRBV20-1 to TRBJ2-5; the D is unclear. V was clipped by 5 bases and J by 1 base, with 14 bases between them. This CDR3 has 14 residues. Germline CDR1 reads DFQATT; CDR2 reads SNEGSKA (reference sequence). The CDR3 DNA sequence: TGCAGTGCTGGCTCCACTGCTGGCCAAGAGACCCAGTACTTC. Residues: CSAGSTAGQETQYF.

In its sample, this clonotype was seen many times. This rearrangement joins TRBV24-1 to TRBJ2-5; D is uncertain. The V and J ends lost 3 bases and 2 bases respectively, with 3 bases between them. Germline V lookup: CDR1 KGHDR, CDR2 SFDVKD. This CDR3 has 12 residues. CDR3: CATSDGQETQYF. The CDR3 bases are TGTGCCACCAGTGATGGTCAAGAGACCCAGTACTTC.